This TCR beta chain comes out of a study of shared clonotypes between healthy human individuals. Using 200 ng DNA, 30,000 or so T cell genomes, the sorted-subset replicate PCRs were run. Sequenced by immunoSEQ multiplex PCR; TCRdb stores in-frame clones only, minus some. The profile covers some 2 million clones, with approximately 94% appearing a single time and 0.9% to 1.5% taken by the ten largest. Broader study findings: With several donors compared, roughly 4.9% of naive CD4 clonotypes were shared. Exclusively blood specimens were collected; tissue repertoires likely differ.

Points on this clone: As yet, its antigen is unknown.

The CDR3 is made up of 15 amino acids. The junction had 9 bases not matched to a gene; V was cut back by 5 bases and J by 4 bases. CDR1 SEHNR and CDR2 FQNEAQ come from the germline V gene (reference sequence). Naivety among CD8 cells was defined by CD45RO negativity and positive CCR7 selection, thereby excluding terminally differentiated effector memory CD45RA+ cells. Participating donors were healthy, HIV-negative adults free of recent acute infections or vaccinations. This sequence was found in a man younger than 35 in good health. This rearrangement joins TRBV7-9 to TRBJ1-2; 8 bases are a match to TRBD1. The sample taken for sequencing was naive CD8+ T cells sorted from blood. DNA of the CDR3: TGTGCCAGCAGCCGGATGGCAGGGGGCAGCTATGGCTACACCTTC. Residues: CASSRMAGGSYGYTF. The variable domain in full, with the rest retrieved from reference TRBV7-9 and TRBJ1-2, is DTGVSQNPRHKITKRGQNVTFRCDPISEHNRLYWYRQTLGQGPEFLTYFQNEAQLEKSRLLSDRFSAERPKGSFSTLEIQRTEQGDSAMYLCASSRMAGGSYGYTFGSGTRLTVV.